The sequence of this T cell receptor (beta chain) was determined in a study of blood T cell repertoires in COVID-19. Study-level background: In each case, the material was cDNA or gDNA derived from T cells, B-cell-depleted T cells, or PBMCs.

Libraries were prepared by immunoSEQ multiplex PCR; TCRdb keeps only in-frame clonotypes and omits some of them. Of around 700,000 clones in the sample, around 89% were seen once. Trimming removed 6 bases from V and 5 bases from J; junction bases left unmatched: 3. CDR3 length: 14 amino acids. Germline loops: CDR1 ENHRY, CDR2 SYGVKD. This TCR was recovered from a woman aged 18-30 years with acute or convalescent COVID-19. The sequenced material came from peripheral blood. The chain couples TRBV10-3 to TRBJ2-7, with TRBD2 identical over 14 bases. CDR3 bases: TGTGCCATCAGGGGACTAGCGGGGGCACACGAGCAGTACTTC. It encodes CAIRGLAGAHEQYF.